Listed below are T cell receptor beta chains from one sample, sequenced in a study of post-analysis software for immune sequencing data. MiXCR was run by TCRdb on the PCR reads, yielding one entry per CDR3 protein. Of hundreds of thousands of distinct CDR3 sequences listed, 59% are singletons. The sequencing input was blood. The receptors come from a girl aged 2-10 years with multiple sclerosis. Each CDR3 is given with its conserved first and last residue. D genes are given only for firm matches. Clone size, where shown, is once, few, many, or a class for clones that have expanded.

clone_size j_call v_call d_call cdr3_aa cdr3_nt
NA TRBJ2-1 TRBV5-1 NA CASSTGSWNEQFF TGCGCCAGCAGCACCGGCTCTTGGAATGAGCAGTTCTTC
few TRBJ2-1 TRBV29-1 NA CSAELGSNEQFF TGCAGCGCAGAACTAGGGTCGAATGAGCAGTTCTTC
NA TRBJ1-1 TRBV7-2 NA CASSSDGGPNTEAFF TGTGCCAGCAGCTCCGATGGGGGCCCGAACACTGAAGCTTTCTTT
few TRBJ2-5 TRBV20-1 NA CSARAGTQGETQYF TGCAGTGCTAGAGCCGGGACTCAGGGTGAGACCCAGTACTTC
NA TRBJ2-3 TRBV5-1 NA CASSLGRGGLGTDTQYF TGCGCCAGCAGCTTGGGTCGAGGGGGTTTGGGCACAGATACGCAGTATTTT
few TRBJ2-1 TRBV11-2 NA CASSPWGNEQFF TGTGCCAGCAGCCCTTGGGGTAATGAGCAGTTCTTC
few TRBJ2-7 TRBV12-3/TRBV12-4 NA CASSPREYNEQYF TGTGCCAGCAGCCCTAGGGAGTATAACGAGCAGTACTTC
NA TRBJ1-1 TRBV29-1 NA CSVVGGSTEAFF TGCAGCGTTGTGGGGGGGAGCACTGAAGCTTTCTTT
once TRBJ2-3 TRBV11-3 NA CASSVTGNTQYF TGTGCCAGCAGCGTCACAGGGAATACGCAGTATTTT
NA TRBJ2-1 TRBV7-6 NA CASSLILKETQFF TGTGCCAGCAGCTTGATCCTAAAAGAGACCCAGTTCTTC
NA TRBJ2-7 TRBV20-1 NA CSARVVGGTYEQYF TGCAGTGCTAGAGTAGTGGGCGGGACCTACGAGCAGTACTTC
few TRBJ2-3 TRBV29-1 NA CSVEQGGTDTQYF TGCAGCGTTGAACAGGGCGGCACAGATACGCAGTATTTT
few TRBJ2-4 TRBV5-8 NA CASSLARIQYF TGTGCCAGCAGCTTGGCTCGCATTCAGTACTTC
once TRBJ2-5 TRBV29-1 NA CSVEGQRQETQYF TGCAGCGTCGAGGGGCAGCGGCAAGAGACCCAGTACTTC
few TRBJ2-1 TRBV20-1 NA CSARGSLVGSYNEQFF TGCAGTGCTAGAGGGTCTCTAGTTGGCTCCTACAATGAGCAGTTCTTC
few TRBJ2-3 TRBV7-3 TRBD2 CASSFLAGEGPDTQYF TGTGCCAGCAGCTTCCTAGCGGGAGAAGGCCCAGATACGCAGTATTTT
NA TRBJ1-4 TRBV4-2 TRBD1 CASSQVLQGKNEKLFF TGTGCCAGCAGCCAGGTACTACAGGGGAAGAATGAAAAACTGTTTTTT
few TRBJ1-1 TRBV5-6 NA CASSWGSGQAFF TGTGCCAGCAGCTGGGGGTCGGGACAAGCTTTCTTT
NA TRBJ2-1 TRBV6-5 TRBD1 CASTLGQGLYNEQFF TGTGCCAGCACCCTAGGACAGGGGTTGTACAATGAGCAGTTCTTC
NA TRBJ2-5 TRBV29-1 NA CSVGNGTNGQETQYF TGCAGCGTTGGAAACGGCACAAACGGCCAAGAGACCCAGTACTTC
NA TRBJ2-5 TRBV4-1 NA CASSPTLGREGETQYF TGCGCCAGCAGCCCTACCCTCGGGCGGGAAGGAGAGACCCAGTACTTC
NA TRBJ2-3 TRBV20-1 TRBD2 CSARDPASGRLTDTQYF TGCAGTGCTAGAGATCCGGCTAGCGGGCGCCTCACAGATACGCAGTATTTT
few TRBJ1-1 TRBV29-1 NA CSVSARPGTEAFF TGCAGCGTTTCCGCGAGGCCGGGCACTGAAGCTTTCTTT
NA TRBJ2-5 TRBV6-5 TRBD1 CASSYTAGTGQGEKETQYF TGTGCCAGCAGTTACACCGCAGGGACTGGACAGGGAGAGAAAGAGACCCAGTACTTC
NA TRBJ2-1 TRBV6-5 TRBD2 CASSSSGRRNEQFF TGTGCCAGCAGTTCCAGCGGGAGAAGAAATGAGCAGTTCTTC
NA TRBJ2-4 TRBV10-3 TRBD2 CAISEGTSGKLAKNIQYF TGTGCCATCAGTGAGGGGACTAGCGGGAAGCTCGCCAAAAACATTCAGTACTTC
NA TRBJ2-2 TRBV12-3/TRBV12-4 TRBD1 CASSDYRGRITGELFF TGTGCCAGCAGCGATTACAGGGGCAGGATCACCGGGGAGCTGTTTTTT
NA TRBJ2-3 TRBV9 TRBD2 CASSVASGATDTQYF TGTGCCAGCAGCGTAGCGAGCGGGGCAACAGATACGCAGTATTTT
few TRBJ2-4 TRBV11-2 TRBD2 CASSPWTSGDGKNIQYF TGTGCCAGCAGCCCTTGGACTAGCGGGGATGGCAAAAACATTCAGTACTTC
few TRBJ2-3 TRBV7-3 TRBD1 CASSSTTGGFDTQYF TGTGCCAGCAGCTCGACGACAGGGGGCTTTGATACGCAGTATTTT
NA TRBJ2-1 TRBV20-1 TRBD2 CSARARLAGRNEQFF TGCAGTGCTAGAGCGAGGCTAGCGGGGAGGAATGAGCAGTTCTTC
NA TRBJ1-1 TRBV6-1 NA CASSEEAERNTEAFF TGTGCCAGCAGTGAAGAAGCGGAAAGGAACACTGAAGCTTTCTTT
NA TRBJ2-1 TRBV5-1 TRBD1 CASSFTGGIRNEQFF TGCGCCAGCAGCTTTACAGGGGGGATTCGCAATGAGCAGTTCTTC
NA TRBJ2-5 TRBV27 NA CASSDNRRETQYF TGTGCCAGCAGTGACAACCGAAGGGAGACCCAGTACTTC
NA TRBJ2-5 TRBV5-1 TRBD2 CASSGGGLAEETQYF TGCGCCAGCAGCGGGGGTGGTCTAGCGGAAGAGACCCAGTACTTC
NA TRBJ2-2 TRBV29-1 NA CSVVVANTGELFF TGCAGCGTTGTGGTCGCGAACACCGGGGAGCTGTTTTTT
NA TRBJ2-2 TRBV5-1 NA CASSDGALKSGELFF TGCGCCAGCAGTGACGGGGCGCTAAAGTCCGGGGAGCTGTTTTTT
NA TRBJ1-2 TRBV27 TRBD1 CASSSGGNYGYTF TGTGCCAGCAGTTCAGGGGGCAACTATGGCTACACCTTC
NA TRBJ2-7 TRBV4-2 NA CASSQEDWREQYF TGTGCCAGCAGCCAAGAAGATTGGCGGGAGCAGTACTTC
few TRBJ1-6 TRBV7-2 NA CASSLVSRGTNSPLHF TGTGCCAGCAGCTTAGTATCAAGGGGTACTAATTCACCCCTCCACTTT
NA TRBJ2-1 TRBV7-2 NA CASSLALFPGAENEQFF TGTGCCAGCAGCTTAGCGCTCTTCCCGGGAGCAGAAAATGAGCAGTTCTTC
NA TRBJ2-3 TRBV6-2/TRBV6-3 TRBD1 CASSETGYGDTQYF TGTGCCAGCAGCGAGACAGGGTACGGAGATACGCAGTATTTT
few TRBJ2-1 TRBV5-1 NA CASSLVQGPDNEQFF TGCGCCAGCAGCTTGGTCCAGGGGCCGGACAATGAGCAGTTCTTC
NA TRBJ2-3 TRBV7-2 NA CASSYNKKTSTDTQYF TGTGCCAGCAGCTACAACAAAAAGACTAGCACAGATACGCAGTATTTT
NA TRBJ2-1 TRBV7-8 NA CASSGQEGEQFF TGTGCCAGCAGCGGACAGGAGGGTGAGCAGTTCTTC
NA TRBJ1-5 TRBV6-1 TRBD1 CASSEATGVGNQPQHF TGTGCCAGCAGTGAAGCCACAGGGGTCGGCAATCAGCCCCAGCATTTT
few TRBJ2-3 TRBV29-1 NA CSVEEKADTQYF TGCAGCGTTGAGGAGAAGGCAGATACGCAGTATTTT
NA TRBJ2-5 TRBV3-1 NA CASSQRTEQETQYF TGTGCCAGCAGCCAGAGGACAGAGCAAGAGACCCAGTACTTC
NA TRBJ1-6 TRBV10-3 NA CAISDGVARATSPLHF TGTGCCATCAGTGACGGCGTGGCCAGGGCAACTTCACCCCTCCACTTT
once TRBJ1-5 TRBV19 TRBD1 CASRTGGVWAPQHF TGTGCCAGTAGAACAGGGGGCGTGTGGGCGCCCCAGCATTTT
NA TRBJ2-3 TRBV7-8 NA CASSLPRGTDTQYF TGTGCCAGCAGCTTACCACGCGGGACCGATACGCAGTATTTT
NA TRBJ2-1 TRBV6-5 NA CASSQTSLGEQFF TGTGCCAGCAGCCAAACTAGCTTGGGTGAGCAGTTCTTC
NA TRBJ1-2 TRBV6-2/TRBV6-3 NA CASSYTGRYGYTF TGTGCCAGCAGTTACACGGGTCGCTATGGCTACACCTTC